Listed below are T cell receptor beta chains from one sample, sequenced in a study of T cell changes during pregnancy in multiple sclerosis. Sequenced by immunoSEQ multiplex PCR; TCRdb stores in-frame clones only, minus some. The sample has about 68,000 clones; 75% to 95% are singletons. The specimen comprised peripheral blood, sampled in the second trimester of pregnancy. All receptors come from a female donor with multiple sclerosis, enrolled in a pregnancy study. The CDR3 runs from the conserved cysteine through the conserved F or W. A D gene is named only where the DNA matches it firmly. Clone size is given for some rows only: seen once, a few or many times, or a class if the clone is expanded.

TRBV7-3,TRBD2,TRBJ2-2,NA,CASSFASGVAGELFF,TGTGCCAGCAGCTTCGCTAGCGGGGTCGCCGGGGAGCTGTTTTTT
TRBV7-2,NA,TRBJ1-3,NA,CASSFTSRTPGNTIYF,TGTGCCAGCAGCTTTACGTCACGGACTCCTGGAAACACCATATATTTT
TRBV30,TRBD2,TRBJ2-4,NA,CACAGLAGEQNIQYF,TGTGCCTGCGCAGGACTAGCGGGGGAGCAAAACATTCAGTACTTC
TRBV7-2,NA,TRBJ2-6,once,CASSLGQLAGANVLTF,TGTGCCAGCAGCTTAGGACAACTCGCTGGGGCCAACGTCCTGACTTTC
TRBV27,TRBD1,TRBJ1-2,NA,CASSYDRVLVRGYTF,TGTGCCAGCAGTTACGACAGGGTCTTGGTGAGGGGCTACACCTTC
TRBV7-9,NA,TRBJ2-5,NA,CASSKPGEETQYF,TGTGCCAGCAGCAAACCGGGAGAAGAGACCCAGTACTTC
TRBV10-3,TRBD2,TRBJ2-5,once,CAISGLAGGQETQYF,TGTGCCATCAGCGGACTAGCGGGGGGCCAAGAGACCCAGTACTTC
TRBV7-8,TRBD2,TRBJ2-2,NA,CASSSAGGLSGELFF,TGTGCCAGCAGCTCAGCGGGGGGGCTTTCCGGGGAGCTGTTTTTT
TRBV15,NA,TRBJ2-3,NA,CATLNGATQYF,TGTGCCACCCTAAACGGAGCTACGCAGTATTTT
TRBV18,NA,TRBJ2-7,medium-sized,CASSRLGGYEQYF,TGTGCCAGCTCACGGCTAGGGGGCTACGAGCAGTACTTC
TRBV19,TRBD1,TRBJ2-3,NA,CASSAGTGRTDTQYF,TGTGCCAGTAGTGCCGGGACAGGGCGGACGGATACGCAGTATTTT
TRBV4-1,TRBD2,TRBJ2-3,NA,CASSPHSGGPITDTQYF,TGCGCCAGCAGCCCACATAGCGGGGGCCCAATCACAGATACGCAGTATTTT
TRBV4-2,TRBD1,TRBJ1-3,NA,CASSLLTPGQGAGNTIYF,TGTGCCAGCAGCCTTCTAACCCCGGGACAGGGGGCTGGAAACACCATATATTTT
TRBV7-2,NA,TRBJ2-2,NA,CASSLGRAGELFF,TGTGCCAGCAGCTTAGGGAGGGCCGGGGAGCTGTTTTTT
TRBV19,TRBD1,TRBJ1-4,NA,CASSAWTGDNEKLFF,TGTGCCAGTAGTGCATGGACAGGGGATAATGAAAAACTGTTTTTT
TRBV5-6,NA,TRBJ1-6,NA,CASSLGQSSAFNSPLHF,TGTGCCAGCAGCCTAGGACAGTCAAGTGCCTTTAATTCACCCCTCCACTTT
TRBV25-1,NA,TRBJ1-6,NA,CASSDRTYNSPLHF,TGTGCCAGCAGCGACAGAACCTATAATTCACCCCTCCACTTT
TRBV9,NA,TRBJ2-7,NA,CASSVDPEHYEQYF,TGTGCCAGCAGCGTAGACCCCGAGCACTACGAGCAGTACTTC
TRBV7-3,TRBD2,TRBJ2-5,NA,CASSSGTSGGQGETQYF,TGTGCCAGCAGCTCCGGGACTAGCGGGGGGCAGGGGGAGACCCAGTACTTC
TRBV6-5,NA,TRBJ2-7,NA,CASSVGRDYEQYF,TGTGCCAGCAGTGTAGGACGGGACTACGAGCAGTACTTC
TRBV7-3,NA,TRBJ2-7,NA,CASSLGRGSSYEQYF,TGTGCCAGCAGCTTAGGGCGGGGAAGCTCCTACGAGCAGTACTTC
TRBV9,NA,TRBJ1-1,NA,CASSVGGSGTEAFF,TGTGCCAGCAGCGTAGGAGGGTCCGGCACTGAAGCTTTCTTT
TRBV6-5,NA,TRBJ1-5,NA,CASSYTRGNQPQHF,TGTGCCAGCAGTTACACCCGGGGGAATCAGCCCCAGCATTTT
TRBV2,TRBD1,TRBJ2-3,NA,CASNHRGPRGTDTQYF,TGTGCCAGCAATCACAGGGGTCCCCGGGGCACAGATACGCAGTATTTT
TRBV30,NA,TRBJ1-5,NA,CAWSDRYSIPQHF,TGTGCCTGGAGTGATAGGTACAGTATCCCCCAGCATTTT
TRBV25-1,TRBD1,TRBJ2-2,NA,CASSDPGTATYTGELFF,TGTGCCAGCAGTGACCCAGGGACAGCTACTTACACCGGGGAGCTGTTTTTT
TRBV2,NA,TRBJ1-2,NA,CASKPPVTRDYGYTF,TGTGCCAGCAAGCCTCCCGTTACCAGGGACTATGGCTACACCTTC
TRBV7-9,NA,TRBJ2-5,NA,CASSLEGRARQETQYF,TGTGCCAGCAGCTTAGAGGGCAGGGCGCGCCAAGAGACCCAGTACTTC
TRBV27,TRBD1,TRBJ1-6,NA,CASSLLLQTGRSPLHF,TGTGCCAGCAGTTTACTCCTACAGACAGGGCGATCACCCCTCCACTTT
TRBV27,TRBD1,TRBJ1-6,NA,CASSLKDRVMDSPLHF,TGTGCCAGCAGTTTAAAGGACAGGGTTATGGATTCACCCCTCCACTTT
TRBV9,TRBD1,TRBJ1-1,NA,CASSSKQGGAAEAFF,TGTGCCAGCAGCTCCAAACAAGGGGGCGCCGCTGAAGCTTTCTTT
TRBV7-9,TRBD1,TRBJ1-1,NA,CASSLTGTGNAEAFF,TGTGCCAGCAGCTTAACCGGGACAGGGAACGCTGAAGCTTTCTTT
TRBV9,TRBD1,TRBJ1-2,once,CASSVGGDRVDGYTF,TGTGCCAGCAGCGTAGGGGGGGACAGGGTCGATGGCTACACCTTC
TRBV9,TRBD1,TRBJ2-2,NA,CASSAQGAGTGELFF,TGTGCCAGCAGCGCACAGGGGGCAGGGACCGGGGAGCTGTTTTTT
TRBV9,NA,TRBJ2-7,NA,CASGRAPYYEQYF,TGTGCCAGCGGGCGGGCACCTTACTACGAGCAGTACTTC
TRBV9,TRBD2,TRBJ2-1,once,CASSLSGGDSYFEQFF,TGTGCCAGCAGCTTAAGCGGGGGGGATAGCTATTTTGAGCAGTTCTTC
TRBV30,TRBD1,TRBJ1-6,NA,CAWSGGQGNSPLHF,TGTGCCTGGAGTGGGGGACAGGGTAATTCACCCCTCCACTTT
TRBV18,TRBD1,TRBJ1-1,NA,CASSQGVPEAFF,TGTGCCAGCTCTCAGGGGGTACCTGAAGCTTTCTTT
TRBV6-5,TRBD1,TRBJ2-7,once,CASSYTQTGGKQQYF,TGTGCCAGCAGTTACACCCAGACAGGGGGCAAGCAGCAGTACTTC
TRBV18,NA,TRBJ1-2,NA,CASSPMGALYGYTF,TGTGCCAGCTCACCTATGGGGGCCCTCTATGGCTACACCTTC
TRBV7-6,NA,TRBJ1-1,NA,CASRSGPTEAFF,TGTGCCAGCAGGTCGGGTCCCACTGAAGCTTTCTTT
TRBV5-5,NA,TRBJ2-2,NA,CASSLRGGTGELFF,TGTGCCAGCAGCCTCAGAGGAGGGACCGGGGAGCTGTTTTTT
TRBV7-8,NA,TRBJ1-6,NA,CASSTRGGGSGVSPLHF,TGTGCCAGCAGCACCCGCGGGGGGGGCTCAGGCGTTTCACCCCTCCACTTT
TRBV15,NA,TRBJ2-1,NA,CATSSSSAGNEQFF,TGTGCCACCAGCTCCTCCTCGGCGGGCAATGAGCAGTTCTTC
TRBV9,NA,TRBJ1-2,NA,CASSGQRYGYTF,TGTGCCAGCAGCGGACAGCGCTATGGCTACACCTTC
TRBV7-2,TRBD2,TRBJ2-1,NA,CASSLGLAGVFEQFF,TGTGCCAGCAGCTTAGGGCTAGCGGGGGTCTTCGAGCAGTTCTTC
TRBV5-4,NA,TRBJ2-3,NA,CASSLGQFISTDTQYF,TGTGCCAGCAGCTTGGGACAGTTTATCAGCACAGATACGCAGTATTTT
TRBV11-3,TRBD1,TRBJ2-7,NA,CASSLSRGQGIYEQYF,TGTGCCAGCAGCTTAAGCCGGGGACAGGGAATCTACGAGCAGTACTTC
TRBV7-6,NA,TRBJ1-3,NA,CASSLVAGHSGNTIYF,TGTGCCAGCAGCTTAGTGGCAGGCCACTCTGGAAACACCATATATTTT
TRBV29-1,NA,TRBJ1-2,once,CSVMGPTQNYGYTF,TGCAGCGTTATGGGCCCAACCCAGAACTATGGCTACACCTTC
TRBV7-3,NA,TRBJ1-1,NA,CASTTDSGTEAFF,TGTGCCAGCACCACAGACAGTGGCACTGAAGCTTTCTTT
TRBV2,NA,TRBJ2-5,NA,CARSPSGGPQETQYF,TGTGCCAGGAGTCCTTCCGGGGGGCCCCAAGAGACCCAGTACTTC
TRBV19,TRBD1,TRBJ1-2,NA,CASREGQVYGYTF,TGTGCCAGTAGGGAGGGACAGGTCTATGGCTACACCTTC
TRBV23-1,NA,TRBJ2-7,once,CASSHLGHFGSGSSYEQYF,TGCGCCAGCAGTCACCTGGGCCATTTCGGATCCGGAAGCTCCTACGAGCAGTACTTC
TRBV7-3,TRBD1,TRBJ1-2,NA,CASSLGQGAYGYTF,TGTGCCAGCAGCTTAGGACAGGGGGCCTATGGCTACACCTTC
TRBV7-2,NA,TRBJ2-1,NA,CASSLDSHNEQFF,TGTGCCAGCAGCCTGGACTCCCACAATGAGCAGTTCTTC
TRBV19,TRBD1,TRBJ2-5,NA,CASSFPAGQGGETQYF,TGTGCCAGTAGTTTCCCCGCGGGACAGGGAGGAGAGACCCAGTACTTC
TRBV5-1,TRBD2,TRBJ2-5,NA,CASSLVAGGPQETQYF,TGCGCCAGCAGCTTGGTAGCGGGGGGCCCGCAAGAGACCCAGTACTTC
TRBV10-3,NA,TRBJ2-3,once,CAILRTETDTQYF,TGTGCCATCCTTCGGACAGAGACAGATACGCAGTATTTT